The 22 T cell receptor beta chains below all came from one sample that was sequenced in a study of shared clonotypes between healthy human individuals. TCRdb keeps only in-frame clones here, not all; method: immunoSEQ multiplex PCR. The sample lists roughly 1,100,000 clones, approximately 70% occurring once. Sequenced material: memory CD4+ T cells sorted from blood. Specified subset: CD45RA-negative fraction. All receptors come from a man between 18 and 29 years old in good health.

V and J are TRBV5-1 and TRBJ2-6; TRBD1 aligns across 7 bases. The germline CDR1 and CDR2 sequences are SGHRS and YFSETQ. Trimming at V came to 7 bases and at J to 2 bases, leaving 12 bases not matched to a gene. The length of the CDR3 is 17 residues. The CDR3 DNA is TGCGCCAGCGGAACTACAGGGGTAAGGCCTGGGGCCAACGTCCTGACTTTC. This codes for CASGTTGVRPGANVLTF.

The chain joins TRBV18 to TRBJ1-2, with D unclear. The V end lost 3 bases, the J end lost 3 bases, and 8 bases lay between the germline ends. The length of the CDR3 is 13 residues. Germline CDR1 reads KGHSH; CDR2 reads LQKENI. The chain's CDR3 is CASSPDLDYGYTF. For the CDR3, the DNA is TGTGCCAGCTCACCCGACCTGGACTATGGCTACACCTTC.

The chain is built from TRBV10-3 and TRBJ2-3; TRBD2 matches at 9 bases. CDR3 size: 15 residues. Germline V lookup: CDR1 ENHRY, CDR2 SYGVKD. J lost 4 bases, V lost 2 bases, and 4 bases had no gene match. CDR3 sequence: CAISETSGRSDTQYF. CDR3 coding DNA: TGTGCCATCAGTGAGACGAGCGGGAGGTCAGATACGCAGTATTTT.

This rearrangement joins TRBV10-2 to TRBJ2-2; TRBD1 matches 9 bases. CDR1 WSHSY and CDR2 SAAADI come from the germline V gene. The V segment lost 6 bases and the J segment 5 bases; nucleotides outside the gene matches: 7. The CDR3 is 15 residues long. CDR3 in DNA: TGCGCCAGCAGGCAGGACAGGGGTGATACCGGGGAGCTGTTTTTT. Translation: CASRQDRGDTGELFF.

Details on this clone: The same CDR3 can be traced to other DNA sequences in this sample. CDR3 DNA: TGCGCCAGCAGCTTGGACGGGGCGAGCACAGATACGCAGTATTTT. Its protein is CASSLDGASTDTQYF. This chain connects TRBV5-1 to TRBJ2-3; tentatively, D is TRBD1 or TRBD2 (5 bases each). V was pared by 0 bases and J by 0 bases, with 8 bases between. This CDR3 is built from 15 residues. The V gene's germline CDR1 is SGHRS and CDR2 YFSETQ.

The V and J genes are TRBV5-4 and TRBJ2-5; 11 bases align to TRBD2. CDR1 is SGHNT, CDR2 YYREEE, per germline (reference sequence). The CDR3 spans 15 residues. Unmatched junction bases numbered 3, after V lost 3 bases and J lost 2 bases. For the CDR3, the DNA is TGTGCCAGCAGCTCGGGACTAGCGGAGCAAGAGACCCAGTACTTC. Translating it yields CASSSGLAEQETQYF.

The chain joins TRBV19 to TRBJ1-2; D possibly corresponds to TRBD1 (5 bases). The CDR3 runs to 13 residues. Germline assignment: CDR1 LNHDA and CDR2 SQIVND (reference sequence). Between the trimmed V and J ends, which lost 3 bases and 7 bases, there was a span of 12 bases. DNA of the CDR3: TGTGCCAGTAGTATGAAGGGGCTAGGTGGCTACACCTTC. Translated: CASSMKGLGGYTF.

This clone was detected once. The chain combines TRBV5-1 with TRBJ2-1; D is perhaps TRBD1 (6 bases). The CDR3 is 14 amino acids. CDR1 is SGHRS and CDR2 is YFSETQ in the germline V gene. The V end was cut by 4 bases, the J end by 4 bases, with 12 bases between. The CDR3 DNA reads TGCGCCAGCAGCACCCTGACAGGTTACAATGAGCAGTTCTTC. Translated, it gives CASSTLTGYNEQFF.

V and J are TRBV19 and TRBJ2-3, with TRBD2 as a possible D gene (5 bases). CDR3 length: 15 amino acids. Germline lookup yields CDR1 LNHDA and CDR2 SQIVND (reference sequence). V was pared by 6 bases and J by 1 base, with 14 bases between. The DNA of the CDR3 is TGTGCCAGTAGGTGGACTCCATCCCGCACAGATACGCAGTATTTT. Amino acids: CASRWTPSRTDTQYF.

About this clone: The same CDR3 arises from other DNA sequences in this sample as well. This rearrangement joins TRBV7-2 to TRBJ1-2; D gene unclear. This CDR3 contains 13 residues. Trimming took off 5 bases at V and 4 bases at J, with 11 bases between the two ends. Germline values: CDR1 SGHTA, CDR2 FQGNSA. DNA of the CDR3: TGTGCCAGCAGCCTCGACCCGCCCTATGGCTACACCTTC. Translated, it gives CASSLDPPYGYTF.

This clone came up a few times. The chain combines TRBV10-3 with TRBJ2-2; D might be TRBD1 (5 bases). Germline V gene lookup returns CDR1 ENHRY and CDR2 SYGVKD. This CDR3 is 14 amino acids long. Trimming left V 4 bases short and J 3 bases short, with 9 bases between. The CDR3 sequence is CAISGLQDTGELFF. The CDR3 DNA is TGTGCCATCAGTGGCTTACAGGACACCGGGGAGCTGTTTTTT.

The chain employs TRBV10-3 and TRBJ2-3, with 9 positions matching TRBD2. The V segment lost 6 bases and the J segment 3 bases; nucleotides outside the gene matches: 7. The CDR3 is 15 residues long. Germline assignment: CDR1 ENHRY and CDR2 SYGVKD. The CDR3 nucleotides are TGTGCCATCAGGGTCAGCGGGGGGCAGACAGATACGCAGTATTTT. Translating it yields CAIRVSGGQTDTQYF.

The chain recombines TRBV29-1 with TRBJ1-5; D unclear. The V end lost 0 bases, the J end lost 3 bases, and 3 bases lay between the germline ends. Germline loops: CDR1 SQVTM, CDR2 ANQGSEA. CDR3 size: 12 residues. The CDR3, as DNA: TGCAGCGTTGAAGAGGCCAATCAGCCCCAGCATTTT. Translating gives CSVEEANQPQHF. Combining the CDR3 with reference TRBV29-1 and TRBJ1-5 gives the whole variable domain SAVISQKPSRDICQRGTSLTIQCQVDSQVTMMFWYRQQPGQSLTLIATANQGSEATYESGFVIDKFPISRPNLTFSTLTVSNMSPEDSSIYLCSVEEANQPQHFGDGTRLSIL.

This clone was counted only a few times. This rearrangement joins TRBV4-2 to TRBJ2-1; 12 bases map to TRBD2. The CDR3 has 18 residues. Trimming removed 0 bases from V and 0 bases from J; junction bases left unmatched: 3. Looked up from germline, CDR1 is LGHNA and CDR2 is YNFKEQ. The CDR3 here is CASSQEQTSGSSYNEQFF. The DNA of the CDR3 is TGTGCCAGCAGCCAAGAACAGACTAGCGGGAGCTCCTACAATGAGCAGTTCTTC.

The V call is TRBV5-1, the J call TRBJ1-4; unclear D gene. V was trimmed by 4 bases and J by 8 bases, leaving 12 bases between them. Per germline, CDR1 SGHRS and CDR2 YFSETQ. CDR3 length: 13 residues. CDR3: CASSAKLGEKLFF. CDR3 DNA sequence: TGCGCCAGCAGCGCTAAACTCGGGGAAAAACTGTTTTTT. The whole variable domain, remainder taken from reference TRBV5-1 and TRBJ1-4, is KAGVTQTPRYLIKTRGQQVTLSCSPISGHRSVSWYQQTPGQGLQFLFEYFSETQRNKGNFPGRFSGRQFSNSRSEMNVSTLELGDSALYLCASSAKLGEKLFFGSGTQLSVL.

The CDR3 region has the DNA TGTGCCAGCAGCTTTGTCAGGGGGGCCGGTGAGACCCAGTACTTC. Translation: CASSFVRGAGETQYF. The chain is built from TRBV7-9 and TRBJ2-5; D possibly corresponds to TRBD1 (7 bases). CDR1 is SEHNR, CDR2 FQNEAQ, per germline (reference sequence). The CDR3 runs to 15 residues. V lost 3 bases and J 5 bases, leaving 16 bases between the germline ends.

J is TRBJ2-4 and V is TRBV30; D gene uncertain. Germline CDR1 is GTSNPN and CDR2 is SVGIG (reference sequence). Trimming left V 5 bases short and J 1 base short, with 9 bases between. The CDR3 is 13 residues long. The CDR3 sequence is CAWQPGAKNIQYF. CDR3 sequence (DNA): TGTGCCTGGCAACCCGGGGCCAAAAACATTCAGTACTTC.

The chain employs TRBV6-1 and TRBJ1-6, with 7 nucleotides matching TRBD1. The V and J ends lost 2 bases and 0 bases, in that order; junction bases with no gene match: 10. This CDR3 is 19 amino acids long. Germline V gene data show CDR1 as MNHNS and CDR2 as SASEGT. DNA for the CDR3: TGTGCCAGCAGTGAATATGTGACAGGGAGGAGCTCCTATAATTCACCCCTCCACTTT. Translation: CASSEYVTGRSSYNSPLHF.

The CDR3, as DNA: TGTGCCAGCTCACCACCGGGAGGAGCTGATAGCAATCAGCCCCAGCATTTT. Residues: CASSPPGGADSNQPQHF. V and J are TRBV18 and TRBJ1-5; D gene ambiguous. CDR1 is KGHSH, CDR2 LQKENI, per germline. The CDR3 has 17 residues. V was clipped by 0 bases and J by 0 bases, with 12 bases between them.

Comment on this clone: Other nucleotide sequences from this sample produce the same CDR3. This sequence joins TRBV10-3 and TRBJ1-5; D perhaps matches TRBD1 (5 bases). CDR3 length: 15 residues. CDR1 and CDR2 (germline): ENHRY, SYGVKD. V shed 0 bases and J shed 0 bases, with 6 bases lying between them. CDR3 sequence: CAISESGDSNQPQHF. The DNA for the CDR3 is TGTGCCATCAGTGAGTCAGGGGATAGCAATCAGCCCCAGCATTTT.

The CDR3, as DNA: TGTGCCAGTAGTATAGTTTGGGATTCTGAAGCTTTCTTT. Protein product: CASSIVWDSEAFF. The chain carries TRBV19 and TRBJ1-1, with D uncertain. The CDR3 has 13 residues. The ends were cut back, 1 base at V and 6 bases at J, with 9 bases in the middle. In germline, CDR1 is LNHDA, CDR2 SQIVND (reference sequence).

With regard to this clone: One base separates it from a far larger clone, so it is likely a read error. The chain links TRBV7-2 to TRBJ2-7, with a possible D match to TRBD1 (7 bases). This CDR3 has 15 amino acids. Trimming shortened V by 0 bases and J by 2 bases, and 11 bases separated the two germline ends. Germline loops: CDR1 SGHTA, CDR2 FQGNSA. CDR3 in amino acids: CASSLASGGPYEQYF. The CDR3 bases are TGTGCCAGCAGCTTAGCGTCAGGGGGGCCCTACGAGCAGTACTTC.